This entry lists 14 T cell receptor beta chains sequenced from one sample in a study of blood T cell repertoires in COVID-19. TCRdb's copy holds only in-frame clones and misses some; the assay was immunoSEQ multiplex PCR. Among roughly 400,000 clones listed, more than 85% were seen once. The specimen sequenced was PBMCs or T cells enriched from blood (not recorded which). Every receptor here comes from a woman aged 40 to 50 who had been exposed to COVID-19.

The chain couples TRBV2 to TRBJ2-7, with a weak D call TRBD2 (6 bases). The CDR3 contains 12 residues. In germline, CDR1 is SNHLY, CDR2 FYNNEI. The V end lost 6 bases, the J end lost 2 bases, and 8 bases lay between the germline ends. CDR3 DNA: TGTGCCAGCAGCGGACTAACCTACGAGCAGTACTTC. It encodes CASSGLTYEQYF.

This clone occurred once. CDR3 nucleotide sequence: TGTGCCAGCAGACCTAGCGGGAGGGTCCACGAGCAGTACTTC. This encodes CASRPSGRVHEQYF. The gene calls are TRBV7-2 and TRBJ2-7; 12 nucleotides line up with TRBD2. In germline, CDR1 is SGHTA, CDR2 FQGNSA. The junction had 5 bases not matched to a gene; V was cut back by 6 bases and J by 5 bases. This CDR3 region has 14 residues.

The gene calls are TRBV30 and TRBJ1-2, with 7 bases that match TRBD1. The CDR3 is 14 residues long. The V and J ends lost 4 bases and 9 bases, in that order; junction bases with no gene match: 14. In germline, CDR1 is GTSNPN, CDR2 SVGIG (reference sequence). CDR3 coding DNA: TGTGCCTGGACCAAAGGAGGGGGCGCATTTAGCTACACCTTC. Translation gives CAWTKGGGAFSYTF.

The chain has TRBV5-5 and TRBJ1-1; D call uncertain. Germline CDR1 SGHKS, CDR2 YYEKEE (reference sequence). The V end lost 1 base, the J end lost 1 base, and 11 bases lay between the germline ends. CDR3 length: 15 amino acids. CDR3 loop: CASSLSLRSNTEAFF. The CDR3 DNA reads TGTGCCAGCAGCTTGAGCTTACGGTCGAACACTGAAGCTTTCTTT.

The rearrangement links TRBV7-9 to TRBJ2-1, with TRBD2 matching 15 bases. CDR1 and CDR2 (germline): SEHNR, FQNEAQ (reference sequence). This CDR3 has 18 amino acids. After removal of 5 bases from V and 5 bases from J, the junction contained 10 bases not matched to a gene. The CDR3 sequence: CASSPAGTSGRLNNEQFF. The CDR3 bases are TGTGCCAGCAGCCCCGCGGGGACTAGCGGGAGGCTCAACAATGAGCAGTTCTTC.

The V and J genes are TRBV18 and TRBJ1-2, with 10 bases that match TRBD1. The CDR3 loop spans 16 amino acids. Looked up from germline, CDR1 is KGHSH and CDR2 is LQKENI. After removal of 2 bases from V and 7 bases from J, the junction contained 10 bases not matched to a gene. DNA for the CDR3: TGTGCCAGCTCACCAATAGGGACAGGGGCGGAAGGTGGCTACACCTTC. It specifies CASSPIGTGAEGGYTF.

This chain joins TRBV7-9 and TRBJ1-6; D uncertain. CDR3 length: 14 amino acids. V lost 2 bases, J lost 8 bases, and 10 bases lay in between. Germline V CDR1 and CDR2: SEHNR, FQNEAQ (reference sequence). CDR3 DNA sequence: TGTGCCAGCAGCTTAAACCAGGCGTATTCACCCCTCCACTTT. It codes for CASSLNQAYSPLHF.

This clone was seen more than once but under ten times. The genes are TRBV27 and TRBJ1-1, with D possibly being TRBD1 (6 bases). CDR1 is MNHEY, CDR2 SMNVEV, per germline (reference sequence). The CDR3 sequence is 15 residues long. The V end was cut by 6 bases, the J end by 6 bases, with 20 bases between. The chain's CDR3 is CASRAQRGAWAEAFF. The CDR3 DNA sequence: TGTGCCAGCAGAGCACAGCGGGGGGCATGGGCTGAAGCTTTCTTT.

The chain has TRBV7-9 and TRBJ1-5; tentative D call: TRBD1 (6 bases). The germline gives CDR1 SEHNR, CDR2 FQNEAQ (reference sequence). Deletions cut 0 bases from V and 3 bases from J, with 9 bases between. The CDR3 sequence is 15 residues long. DNA for the CDR3: TGTGCCAGCAGCTTAGCGGCAGGGGTCAATCAGCCCCAGCATTTT. Translating gives CASSLAAGVNQPQHF.

The chain links TRBV27 to TRBJ1-1; 9 bases line up with TRBD1. Germline V gives CDR1 MNHEY, CDR2 SMNVEV (reference sequence). This CDR3 is 13 amino acids long. The junction had 6 bases not matched to a gene; V was cut back by 6 bases and J by 7 bases. The chain's CDR3 is CASRRDRAGEAFF. DNA for the CDR3: TGTGCCAGCAGAAGGGACAGGGCCGGTGAAGCTTTCTTT.

The chain recombines TRBV5-4 with TRBJ2-5; 7 positions agree with TRBD1. This CDR3 spans 15 amino acids. J was trimmed by 7 bases and V by 4 bases; bases with no gene match: 13. CDR1 is SGHNT and CDR2 is YYREEE in the germline V gene (reference sequence). The CDR3 sequence is CASSPRTGPQGTQYF. CDR3 coding DNA: TGTGCCAGCAGCCCCCGGACAGGCCCTCAGGGGACCCAGTACTTC.

This sequence joins TRBV7-2 and TRBJ2-3; 9 bases are shared with TRBD2. The V and J ends lost 1 base and 7 bases, in that order; junction bases with no gene match: 3. Germline V gene lookup returns CDR1 SGHTA and CDR2 FQGNSA. The CDR3 covers 14 residues. The CDR3 loop is CASSLGAGGYTQYF. CDR3 DNA sequence: TGTGCCAGCAGCTTAGGAGCGGGGGGCTATACGCAGTATTTT.

The gene calls are TRBV4-1 and TRBJ1-4; 9 bases are a match to TRBD1. The germline CDR1 and CDR2 sequences are MGHRA and YSYEKL. The CDR3 runs to 16 residues. J was trimmed by 8 bases and V by 0 bases; bases with no gene match: 7. In DNA, the CDR3 is TGCGCCAGCAGCCAAGAACCTGGACAGGGGAGGGAAAAACTGTTTTTT. It yields the protein CASSQEPGQGREKLFF.

The chain carries TRBV24-1 and TRBJ1-6; 8 bases are a match to TRBD1. J lost 4 bases, V lost 10 bases, and 8 bases had no gene match. Germline assignment: CDR1 KGHDR and CDR2 SFDVKD. The CDR3 totals 15 residues. The CDR3 DNA is TGTGCCACAAGTACCGGGACAGGTTATAATTCACCCCTCCACTTT. Residues: CATSTGTGYNSPLHF.